The clone carrying this T cell receptor (beta chain) has ten or more counts. The V and J ends lost 0 bases and 5 bases respectively, with 12 bases between them. CDR3 length equals 15 residues. Per germline, CDR1 SGHKS and CDR2 YYEKEE (reference sequence). A library of TCRbeta sequences, prepared with unique molecular identifiers, was generated. In TCRdb, the PCR reads were re-called with MiXCR into one record per CDR3 protein. The sample has 70,000 to 95,000 distinct CDR3 sequences; roughly an eighth are singletons. The record originates from a study of T-cell reconstitution after alpha-beta-depleted transplantation in children.

The TCR was taken from a human donor who donated a stem cell graft to a child with inherited bone marrow failure. Sequences were derived from PBMCs from the stem cell graft donor, sampled from the stem cell graft. The chain has TRBV5-5 and TRBJ2-1; D possibly corresponds to TRBD2 (7 bases). The CDR3 DNA reads as TGTGCCAGCAGCTTGGTAGGGGGGGCTAACAATGAGCAGTTCTTC. This sequence encodes CASSLVGGANNEQFF.